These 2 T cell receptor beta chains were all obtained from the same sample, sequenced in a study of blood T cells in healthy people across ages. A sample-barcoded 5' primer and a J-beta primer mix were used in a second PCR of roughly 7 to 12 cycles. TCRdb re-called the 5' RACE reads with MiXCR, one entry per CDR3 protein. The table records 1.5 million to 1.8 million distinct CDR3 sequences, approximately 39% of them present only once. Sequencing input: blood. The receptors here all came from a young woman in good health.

CDR3 in DNA: TGTGCCAGCAGCACCCGGACAGGGTTTGGCTACACCTTC. It yields the protein CASSTRTGFGYTF. This chain connects TRBV9 to TRBJ1-2, with TRBD1 matching 8 bases. Germline V gives CDR1 SGDLS, CDR2 YYNGEE. The V and J ends lost 4 bases and 7 bases, in that order; junction bases with no gene match: 6. The CDR3 consists of 13 residues. Supplemented by reference TRBV9 and TRBJ1-2, the full variable domain reads DSGVTQTPKHLITATGQRVTLRCSPRSGDLSVYWYQQSLDQGLQFLIQYYNGEERAKGNILERFSAQQFPDLHSELNLSSLELGDSALYFCASSTRTGFGYTFGSGTRLTVV.

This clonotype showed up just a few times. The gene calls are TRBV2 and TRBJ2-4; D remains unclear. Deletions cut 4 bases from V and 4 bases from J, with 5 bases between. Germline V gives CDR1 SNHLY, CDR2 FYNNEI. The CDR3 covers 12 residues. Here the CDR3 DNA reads TGTGCCAGCAGTGGCAGTAAAAACATTCAGTACTTC. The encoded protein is CASSGSKNIQYF. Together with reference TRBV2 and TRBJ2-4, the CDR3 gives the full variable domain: EPEVTQTPSHQVTQMGQEVILRCVPISNHLYFYWYRQILGQKVEFLVSFYNNEISEKSEIFDDQFSVERPDGSNFTLKIRSTKLEDSAMYFCASSGSKNIQYFGAGTRLSVL.